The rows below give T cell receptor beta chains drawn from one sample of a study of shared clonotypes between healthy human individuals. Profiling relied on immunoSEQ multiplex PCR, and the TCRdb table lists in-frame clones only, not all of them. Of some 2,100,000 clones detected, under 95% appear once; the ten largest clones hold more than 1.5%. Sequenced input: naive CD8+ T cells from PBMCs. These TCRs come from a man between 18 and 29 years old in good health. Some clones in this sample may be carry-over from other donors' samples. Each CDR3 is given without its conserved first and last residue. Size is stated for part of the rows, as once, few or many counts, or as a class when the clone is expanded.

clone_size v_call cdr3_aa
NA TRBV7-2 ASSPPGHRLPEAF
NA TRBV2 ASFPGLDLLAKNIQY
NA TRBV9 ASSAGRMSGEAF
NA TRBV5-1 ASTIGQGKANYGYT
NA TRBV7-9 ASSLWDRGRYEQY
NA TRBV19 ASSGVTYEQY
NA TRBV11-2 ASSLAAGLEGGDTQY
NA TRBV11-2 ASSLVGEAQY
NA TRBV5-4 ASGTGTDSSGANVLT
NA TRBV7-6 ASSSGSGANVLT
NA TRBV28 ASSLLGGIRLNTEAF
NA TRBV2 ASRVGLADRGRDTQY
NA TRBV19 ASSPGLGPLYEQY
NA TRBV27 ASSFIGGAEPQH
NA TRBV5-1 ASSKTSGGYNEQF
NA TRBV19 ASSIGAEWNQPQH
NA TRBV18 ASSPPKGQIDEQF
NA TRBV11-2 ASSLGPRGTEAF
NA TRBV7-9 AGEFSGTGNTIY
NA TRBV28 ASSASGSSYEQY
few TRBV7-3 ASSATGLMNTEAF
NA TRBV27 ASRQPWVSDQGAF
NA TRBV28 ASSGLGAQY
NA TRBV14 ASSQDYGPYEQY
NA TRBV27 ASRSTGYGYT
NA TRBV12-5 ASALGTSGYNEQF
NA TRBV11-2 ASSLFGQGRRGYT
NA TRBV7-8 ASSLATGALNTEAF
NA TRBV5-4 ASSQTGANYGYT
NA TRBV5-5 ASSVRGRRLAKDEQF
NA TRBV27 ASSPADRPYEQY
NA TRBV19 ASSITSGVITGELF
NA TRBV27 ASSSKVNFQGSPYEQY
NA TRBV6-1 ASSEGFDTFFNYGYT
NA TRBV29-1 SVEGPFSAYEQY
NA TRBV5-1 ASGEAPGAGNTEAF
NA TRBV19 ASSTGQGPYEQY
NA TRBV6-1 ASGRGYGNTIY
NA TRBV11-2 ASLPGRQGSDTQY
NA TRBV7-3 ASSLYTGTEAF
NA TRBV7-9 ASIESSSGNTIY
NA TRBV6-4 ASWSRDSNQPQH
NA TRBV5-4 ASSFGTSGIYEQY
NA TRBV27 ASSSRAGEKLF
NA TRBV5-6 ASSLYRGRNEKLF
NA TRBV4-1 ASSQIANEKLF
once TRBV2 ASSIERGPRNEQF
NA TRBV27 ASSFRRGGETQY
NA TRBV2 ASREGQGLDEQY
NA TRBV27 ASSPDPGWSEAF
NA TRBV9 ASSPGTASNQPQH
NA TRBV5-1 ASGKQNSYEQY
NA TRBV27 ASSWSSGYEQY
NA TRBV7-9 ASSSYRGNTGELF